The 20 T cell receptor beta chains below were found in one sample sequenced in a study of shared clonotypes between healthy human individuals. The table came from immunoSEQ multiplex PCR; TCRdb's copy has only in-frame clones and leaves some out. Of approximately 980,000 clones detected, around 80% appear once; the ten largest clones hold approximately 1.5%. Sequencing used memory CD4+ T cells sorted from blood. The subset denotes: CD45RA-negative fraction. Receptors were obtained from a young man in good health.

The chain links TRBV28 to TRBJ2-7; D is uncertain. CDR1 and CDR2 from the germline V gene are MDHEN and SYDVKM. Trimming shortened V by 7 bases and J by 0 bases, and 7 bases separated the two germline ends. This CDR3 spans 12 amino acids. Written as DNA, the CDR3 is TGTGCCAGCACGGACGCCTCCTACGAGCAGTACTTC. Protein: CASTDASYEQYF.

This clone has just a few counts. The chain has TRBV20-1 and TRBJ2-1; no clear D gene. The CDR3 has 10 residues. Germline CDR1 is DFQATT and CDR2 is SNEGSKA (reference sequence). DNA for the CDR3: TGCAGCCCCTTAGTGGATGAGCAGTTCTTC. Translation gives CSPLVDEQFF.

V is TRBV9 and J is TRBJ1-1, with 8 bases fitting TRBD1. J lost 4 bases, V lost 2 bases, and 4 bases had no gene match. CDR3 size: 14 residues. CDR1 is SGDLS and CDR2 is YYNGEE in the germline V gene. The CDR3: CASSVQTGVTEAFF. The CDR3 nucleotides read TGTGCCAGCAGCGTCCAGACAGGGGTCACTGAAGCTTTCTTT.

The J gene is TRBJ1-6, the V gene TRBV14; D is perhaps TRBD1 (5 bases). Germline assignment: CDR1 SGHDN and CDR2 FVKESK. This CDR3 is 15 amino acids long. V was trimmed by 1 base and J by 3 bases, leaving 7 bases between them. CDR3 DNA: TGTGCCAGCAGCCAAGGACAGAGCTATAATTCACCCCTCCACTTT. Translating gives CASSQGQSYNSPLHF.

About this clone: A much larger clone sits a single nucleotide away, making a read error possible. V and J are TRBV5-1 and TRBJ1-4; 9 nucleotides agree with TRBD1. From germline, CDR1 is SGHRS and CDR2 YFSETQ. The CDR3 consists of 15 residues. With 0 bases clipped from V and 4 bases from J, the junction kept 1 base outside the gene matches. The CDR3 loop reads CASSLAGQGNEKLFF. DNA for the CDR3: TGCGCCAGCAGCTTGGCGGGACAGGGTAATGAAAAACTGTTTTTT.

The chain has TRBV28 and TRBJ1-2, with D perhaps TRBD1 (6 bases). V was clipped by 5 bases and J by 8 bases, with 21 bases between them. This CDR3 spans 15 amino acids. Per germline, CDR1 MDHEN and CDR2 SYDVKM. In DNA form, the CDR3 reads TGTGCCAGCAGTCCCCCGGGCGGGGGCCTATTAGGCTACACCTTC. Its protein product is CASSPPGGGLLGYTF.

This sequence joins TRBV10-2 and TRBJ2-7; 7 positions agree with TRBD2. V lost 3 bases to trimming and J lost 3 bases; unmatched junction nucleotides: 8. The CDR3 consists of 15 residues. CDR1 and CDR2 (germline): WSHSY, SAAADI. The CDR3 region has the DNA TGCGCCAGCAGTGAATCGGCTAGCGGCCGCTACGAGCAGTACTTC. As protein: CASSESASGRYEQYF.

The chain carries TRBV4-1 and TRBJ2-3; D possibly corresponds to TRBD1 (5 bases). The CDR3 is 16 amino acids. Trimming took 1 base from V and 3 from J, leaving 14 bases between them. Germline lookup yields CDR1 MGHRA and CDR2 YSYEKL. CDR3 residues: CASSQGAGLKTDTQYF. CDR3 DNA: TGCGCCAGCAGCCAAGGGGCAGGGCTGAAGACAGATACGCAGTATTTT.

This chain joins TRBV11-2 and TRBJ2-2; 11 bases match TRBD2. This CDR3 comprises 18 residues. Germline CDR1 SGHAT, CDR2 FQNNGV. The J segment lost 9 bases and the V segment lost 6 bases, leaving 18 bases of the junction unmatched. The CDR3 here is CASSQWTSGRLLPWELFF. As DNA, the CDR3 is TGTGCCAGCAGTCAATGGACTAGCGGGCGTCTTTTACCCTGGGAGCTGTTTTTT.

This clone was counted a few times. The chain joins TRBV6-1 to TRBJ1-5; maybe TRBD1 (6 bases). The CDR3 has 12 amino acids. Germline V gene sequence: CDR1 MNHNS, CDR2 SASEGT. V was cut by 7 bases and J by 7 bases, with 11 bases left in between. CDR3 residues: CASISGQQPQHF. The DNA of the CDR3 is TGTGCCAGCATTTCCGGACAGCAGCCCCAGCATTTT.

The sample holds a few counts of this clone. This chain links TRBV30 with TRBJ2-7, with D perhaps matching TRBD2 (6 bases). Germline CDR1 GTSNPN, CDR2 SVGIG (reference sequence). This CDR3 region has 18 residues. With 0 bases removed from V and 1 base from J, the gap between germline ends came to 22 bases. The CDR3 DNA reads as TGTGCCTGGAGTGTAAACCGGGGGAGAGAAGTGCGGTCCTACGAGCAGTACTTC. Translation gives CAWSVNRGREVRSYEQYF.

The J gene is TRBJ2-3, the V gene TRBV9; D not resolved. The CDR3 has 14 residues. Germline lookup yields CDR1 SGDLS and CDR2 YYNGEE. V dropped 4 bases and J dropped 6 bases, with 15 bases sitting between them. Here the CDR3 DNA reads TGTGCCAGCAGCACCCGGGCTGTTCAGGATACGCAGTATTTT. Translated, it gives CASSTRAVQDTQYF.

The chain recombines TRBV30 with TRBJ1-1, with TRBD1 identical over 9 bases. The CDR3 sequence is 13 residues long. With 4 bases clipped from V and 3 bases from J, the junction kept 3 bases outside the gene matches. Germline V lookup: CDR1 GTSNPN, CDR2 SVGIG (reference sequence). CDR3 protein: CAWTGTGYTEAFF. Written as DNA, the CDR3 is TGTGCCTGGACCGGGACAGGGTACACTGAAGCTTTCTTT.

The V gene is TRBV5-1, the J gene TRBJ1-1; 9 bases are a match to TRBD1. V was pared by 3 bases and J by 2 bases, with 11 bases of the junction left unmatched. The CDR3 is 17 amino acids. The V gene's germline CDR1 is SGHRS and CDR2 YFSETQ. The CDR3 spells CASSSGRTGAINTEAFF. The CDR3 region has the DNA TGCGCCAGCAGCTCCGGACGGACAGGGGCGATAAACACTGAAGCTTTCTTT.

V usage is TRBV10-3 and J usage is TRBJ1-2; D is uncertain. CDR3 size: 15 residues. Trimming took off 0 bases at V and 3 bases at J, with 11 bases between the two ends. Germline lookup yields CDR1 ENHRY and CDR2 SYGVKD. For the CDR3, the DNA is TGTGCCATCAGTGAGTCGGCAGGTAACCACTATGGCTACACCTTC. Protein: CAISESAGNHYGYTF.

The CDR3 coding sequence is TGCGCCAGCAGCCTAGGGGAGTTGAATGAAAAACTGTTTTTT. Translation gives CASSLGELNEKLFF. This chain joins TRBV5-1 and TRBJ1-4, with D maybe TRBD1 (5 bases). This CDR3 contains 14 residues. The ends were cut back, 4 bases at V and 5 bases at J, with 12 bases in the middle. CDR1 is SGHRS, CDR2 YFSETQ, per germline. Drawing the rest from reference TRBV5-1 and TRBJ1-4, the complete variable domain is KAGVTQTPRYLIKTRGQQVTLSCSPISGHRSVSWYQQTPGQGLQFLFEYFSETQRNKGNFPGRFSGRQFSNSRSEMNVSTLELGDSALYLCASSLGELNEKLFFGSGTQLSVL.

This clone was observed once. The gene calls are TRBV20-1 and TRBJ2-3; no reliable D call. Germline CDR1 DFQATT, CDR2 SNEGSKA (reference sequence). This CDR3 is 11 amino acids long. The CDR3 DNA is TGCAGCTCACCCCTGCGGGATACGCAGTATTTT. Translated: CSSPLRDTQYF.

This sequence joins TRBV7-9 and TRBJ2-3; D ambiguous. V was cut by 5 bases and J by 0 bases, with 12 bases left in between. There are 15 residues in the CDR3. From germline, CDR1 is SEHNR and CDR2 FQNEAQ (reference sequence). In DNA, the CDR3 is TGTGCCAGCAGCCGCGGTTCCTCTAGCACAGATACGCAGTATTTT. As protein: CASSRGSSSTDTQYF.

The chain is built from TRBV7-9 and TRBJ2-3, with D possibly TRBD2 on 6 matching bases. The length of the CDR3 is 16 residues. The germline V and J ends were trimmed by 3 bases and 1 base, with 14 bases remaining between them. Germline lookup yields CDR1 SEHNR and CDR2 FQNEAQ (reference sequence). CDR3 loop: CASSLRLVKGTDTQYF. The CDR3 nucleotides read TGTGCCAGCAGCTTGAGACTAGTCAAGGGCACAGATACGCAGTATTTT.

V and J are TRBV5-6 and TRBJ1-6, with D possibly being TRBD1 (6 bases). CDR3 length: 16 amino acids. Trimming shortened V by 0 bases and J by 6 bases, and 13 bases separated the two germline ends. Germline V gives CDR1 SGHDT, CDR2 YYEEEE. As DNA, the CDR3 is TGTGCCAGCAGCTTGGAAGCAGGGGTAGCTAATTCACCCCTCCACTTT. Encoded protein: CASSLEAGVANSPLHF.